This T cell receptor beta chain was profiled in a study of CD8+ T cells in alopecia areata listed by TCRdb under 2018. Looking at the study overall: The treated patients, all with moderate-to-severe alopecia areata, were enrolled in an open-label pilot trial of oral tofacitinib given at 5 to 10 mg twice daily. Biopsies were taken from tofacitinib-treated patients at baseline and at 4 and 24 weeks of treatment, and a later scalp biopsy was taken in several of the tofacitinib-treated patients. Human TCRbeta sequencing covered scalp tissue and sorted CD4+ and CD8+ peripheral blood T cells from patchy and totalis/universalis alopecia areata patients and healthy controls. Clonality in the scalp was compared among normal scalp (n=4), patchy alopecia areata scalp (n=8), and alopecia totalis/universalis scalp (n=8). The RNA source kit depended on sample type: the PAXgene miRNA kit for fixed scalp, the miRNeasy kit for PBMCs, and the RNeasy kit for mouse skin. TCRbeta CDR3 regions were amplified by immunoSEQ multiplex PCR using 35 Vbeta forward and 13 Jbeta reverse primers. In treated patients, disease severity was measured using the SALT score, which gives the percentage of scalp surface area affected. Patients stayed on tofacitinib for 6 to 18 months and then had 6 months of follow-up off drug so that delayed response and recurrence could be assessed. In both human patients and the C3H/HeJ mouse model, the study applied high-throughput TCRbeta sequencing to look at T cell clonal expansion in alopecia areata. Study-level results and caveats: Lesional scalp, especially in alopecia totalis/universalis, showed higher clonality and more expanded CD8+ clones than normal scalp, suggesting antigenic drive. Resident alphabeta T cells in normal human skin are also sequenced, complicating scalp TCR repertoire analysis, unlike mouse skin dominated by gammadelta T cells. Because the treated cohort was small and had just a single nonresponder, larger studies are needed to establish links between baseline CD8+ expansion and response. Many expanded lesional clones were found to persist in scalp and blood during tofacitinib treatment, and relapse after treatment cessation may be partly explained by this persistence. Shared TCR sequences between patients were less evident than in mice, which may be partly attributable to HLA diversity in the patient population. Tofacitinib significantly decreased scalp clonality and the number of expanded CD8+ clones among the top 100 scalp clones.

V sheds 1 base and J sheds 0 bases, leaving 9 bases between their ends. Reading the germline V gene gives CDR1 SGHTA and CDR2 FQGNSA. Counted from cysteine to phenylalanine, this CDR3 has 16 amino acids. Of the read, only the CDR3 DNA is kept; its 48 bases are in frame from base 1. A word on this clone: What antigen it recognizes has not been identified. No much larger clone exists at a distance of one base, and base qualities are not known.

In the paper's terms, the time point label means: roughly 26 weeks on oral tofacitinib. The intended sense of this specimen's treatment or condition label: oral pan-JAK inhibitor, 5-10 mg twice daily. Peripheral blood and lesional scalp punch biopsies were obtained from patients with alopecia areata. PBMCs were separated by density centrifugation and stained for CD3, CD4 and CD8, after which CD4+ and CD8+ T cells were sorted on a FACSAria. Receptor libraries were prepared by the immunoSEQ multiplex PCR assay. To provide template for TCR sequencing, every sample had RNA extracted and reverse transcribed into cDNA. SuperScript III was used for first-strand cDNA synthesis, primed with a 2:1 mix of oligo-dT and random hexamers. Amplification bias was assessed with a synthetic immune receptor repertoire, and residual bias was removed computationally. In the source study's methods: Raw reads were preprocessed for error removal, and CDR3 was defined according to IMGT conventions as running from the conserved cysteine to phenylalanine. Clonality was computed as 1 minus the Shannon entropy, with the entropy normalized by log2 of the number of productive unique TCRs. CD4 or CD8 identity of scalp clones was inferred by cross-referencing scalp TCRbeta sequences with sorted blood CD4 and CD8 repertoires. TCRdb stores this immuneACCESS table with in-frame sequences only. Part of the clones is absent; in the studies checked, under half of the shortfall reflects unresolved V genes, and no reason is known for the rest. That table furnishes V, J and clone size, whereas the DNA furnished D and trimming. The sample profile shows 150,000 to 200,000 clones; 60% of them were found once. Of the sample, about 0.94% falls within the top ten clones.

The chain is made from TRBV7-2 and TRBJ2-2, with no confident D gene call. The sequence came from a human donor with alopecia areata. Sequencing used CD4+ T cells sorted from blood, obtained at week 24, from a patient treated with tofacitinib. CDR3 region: CASSLGFVANTGELFF. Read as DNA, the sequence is TGTGCCAGCAGCTTAGGTTTCGTAGCGAACACCGGGGAGCTGTTTTTT.